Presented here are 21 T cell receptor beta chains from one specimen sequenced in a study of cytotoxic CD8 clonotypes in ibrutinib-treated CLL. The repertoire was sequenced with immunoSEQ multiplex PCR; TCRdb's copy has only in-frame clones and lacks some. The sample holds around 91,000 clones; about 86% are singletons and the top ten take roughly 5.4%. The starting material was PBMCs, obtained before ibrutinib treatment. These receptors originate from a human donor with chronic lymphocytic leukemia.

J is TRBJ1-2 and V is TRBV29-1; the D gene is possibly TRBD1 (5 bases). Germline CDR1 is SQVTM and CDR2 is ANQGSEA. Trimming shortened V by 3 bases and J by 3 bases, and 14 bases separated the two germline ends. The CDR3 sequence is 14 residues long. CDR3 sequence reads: CSVELDKGYYGYTF. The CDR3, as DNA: TGCAGCGTTGAGTTGGACAAGGGGTACTATGGCTACACCTTC.

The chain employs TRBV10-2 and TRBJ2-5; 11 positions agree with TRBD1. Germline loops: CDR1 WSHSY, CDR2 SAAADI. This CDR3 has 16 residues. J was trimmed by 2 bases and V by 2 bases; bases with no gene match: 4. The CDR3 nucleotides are TGCGCCAGCAGTGAGGGGACAGGGGGGGCTCAAGAGACCCAGTACTTC. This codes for CASSEGTGGAQETQYF.

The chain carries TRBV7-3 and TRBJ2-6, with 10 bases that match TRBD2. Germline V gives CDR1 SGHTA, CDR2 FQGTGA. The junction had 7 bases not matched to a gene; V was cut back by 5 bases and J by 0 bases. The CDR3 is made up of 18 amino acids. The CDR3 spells CASSLLAGGVSGANVLTF. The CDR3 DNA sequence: TGTGCCAGCAGCCTTTTAGCGGGAGGCGTCTCTGGGGCCAACGTCCTGACTTTC.

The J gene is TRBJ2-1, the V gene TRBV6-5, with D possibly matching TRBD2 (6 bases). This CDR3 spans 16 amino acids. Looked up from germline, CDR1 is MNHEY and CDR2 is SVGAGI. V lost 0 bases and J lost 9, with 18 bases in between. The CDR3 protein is CASSYSGTSGGGEQFF. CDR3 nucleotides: TGTGCCAGCAGTTACTCGGGAACTTCCGGGGGTGGTGAGCAGTTCTTC.

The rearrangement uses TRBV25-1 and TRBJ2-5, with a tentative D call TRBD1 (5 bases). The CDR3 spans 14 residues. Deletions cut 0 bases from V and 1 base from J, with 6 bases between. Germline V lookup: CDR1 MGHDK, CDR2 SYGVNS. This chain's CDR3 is CASSEYRAQETQYF. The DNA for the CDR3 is TGTGCCAGCAGTGAATACAGGGCCCAAGAGACCCAGTACTTC.

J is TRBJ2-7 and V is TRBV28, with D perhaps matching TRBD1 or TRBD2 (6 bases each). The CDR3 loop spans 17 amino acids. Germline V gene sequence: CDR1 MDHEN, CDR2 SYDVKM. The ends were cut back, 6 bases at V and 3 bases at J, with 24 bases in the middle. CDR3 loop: CASRRDRQGRYRYEQYF. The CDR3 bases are TGTGCCAGCAGACGTGACCGCCAGGGGAGGTATCGCTACGAGCAGTACTTC.

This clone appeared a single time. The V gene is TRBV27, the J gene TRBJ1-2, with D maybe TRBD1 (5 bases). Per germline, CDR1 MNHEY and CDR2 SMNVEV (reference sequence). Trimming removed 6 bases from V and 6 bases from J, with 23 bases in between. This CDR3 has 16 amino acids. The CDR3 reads CASRTKSTGPVDGYTF. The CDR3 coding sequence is TGTGCCAGCAGAACCAAATCTACGGGGCCCGTCGATGGCTACACCTTC.

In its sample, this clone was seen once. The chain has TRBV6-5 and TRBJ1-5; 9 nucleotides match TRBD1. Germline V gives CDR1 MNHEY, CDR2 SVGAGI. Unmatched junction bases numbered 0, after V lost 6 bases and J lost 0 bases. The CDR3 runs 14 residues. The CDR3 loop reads CASRTGGSNQPQHF. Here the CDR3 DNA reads TGTGCCAGCAGGACAGGGGGTAGCAATCAGCCCCAGCATTTT.

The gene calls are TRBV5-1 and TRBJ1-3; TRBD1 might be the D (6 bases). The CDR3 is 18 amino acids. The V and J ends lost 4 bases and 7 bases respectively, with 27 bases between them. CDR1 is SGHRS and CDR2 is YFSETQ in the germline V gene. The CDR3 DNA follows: TGCGCCAGCAGCGCCAACCCGACTCGTGACAGGCCGGGGAACACCATATATTTT. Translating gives CASSANPTRDRPGNTIYF.

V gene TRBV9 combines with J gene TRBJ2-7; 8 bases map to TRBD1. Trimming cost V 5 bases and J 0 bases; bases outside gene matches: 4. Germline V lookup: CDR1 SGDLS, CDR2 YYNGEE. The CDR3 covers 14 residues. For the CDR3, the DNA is TGTGCCAGCAGTATGACAGGGGCCTCCTACGAGCAGTACTTC. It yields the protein CASSMTGASYEQYF.

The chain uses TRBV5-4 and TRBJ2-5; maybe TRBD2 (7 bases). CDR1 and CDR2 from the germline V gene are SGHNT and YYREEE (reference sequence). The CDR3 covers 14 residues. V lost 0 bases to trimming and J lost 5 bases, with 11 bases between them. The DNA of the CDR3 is TGTGCCAGCAGCTTGGCGGGGGGCCGCGAGACCCAGTACTTC. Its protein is CASSLAGGRETQYF.

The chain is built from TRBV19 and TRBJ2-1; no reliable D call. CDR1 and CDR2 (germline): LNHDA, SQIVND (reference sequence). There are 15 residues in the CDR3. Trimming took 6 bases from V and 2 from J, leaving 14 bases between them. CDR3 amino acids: CASSPPRGTYNEQFF. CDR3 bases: TGTGCCAGTAGCCCCCCACGAGGTACCTACAATGAGCAGTTCTTC.

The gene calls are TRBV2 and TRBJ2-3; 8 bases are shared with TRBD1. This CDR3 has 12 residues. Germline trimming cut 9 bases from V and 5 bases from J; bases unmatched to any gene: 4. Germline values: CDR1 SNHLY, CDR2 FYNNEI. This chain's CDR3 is CASGQGLDTQYF. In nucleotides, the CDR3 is TGTGCCAGTGGACAGGGATTAGATACGCAGTATTTT.

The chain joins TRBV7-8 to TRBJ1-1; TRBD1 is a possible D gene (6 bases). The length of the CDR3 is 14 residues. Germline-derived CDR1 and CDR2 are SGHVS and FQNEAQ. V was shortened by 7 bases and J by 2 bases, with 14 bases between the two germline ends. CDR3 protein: CASTPGAFNTEAFF. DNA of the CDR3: TGTGCCAGCACCCCGGGGGCCTTTAACACTGAAGCTTTCTTT. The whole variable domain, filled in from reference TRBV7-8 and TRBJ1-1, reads GAGVSQSPRYKVAKRGQDVALRCDPISGHVSLFWYQQALGQGPEFLTYFQNEAQLDKSGLPSDRFFAERPEGSVSTLKIQRTQQEDSAVYLCASTPGAFNTEAFFGQGTRLTVV.

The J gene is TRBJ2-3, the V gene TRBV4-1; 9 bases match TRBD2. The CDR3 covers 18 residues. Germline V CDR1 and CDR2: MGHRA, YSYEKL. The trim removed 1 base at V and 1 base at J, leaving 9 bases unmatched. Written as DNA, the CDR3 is TGCGCCAGCAGCCAAGTAAGCCTAGCGGGGAGTCGCACAGATACGCAGTATTTT. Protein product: CASSQVSLAGSRTDTQYF.

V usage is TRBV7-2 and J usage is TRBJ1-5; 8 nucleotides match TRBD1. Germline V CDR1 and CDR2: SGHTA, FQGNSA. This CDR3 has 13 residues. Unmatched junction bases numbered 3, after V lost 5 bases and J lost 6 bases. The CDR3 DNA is TGTGCCAGCAGCGCCCAGGGGGCTCAGCCCCAGCATTTT. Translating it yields CASSAQGAQPQHF.

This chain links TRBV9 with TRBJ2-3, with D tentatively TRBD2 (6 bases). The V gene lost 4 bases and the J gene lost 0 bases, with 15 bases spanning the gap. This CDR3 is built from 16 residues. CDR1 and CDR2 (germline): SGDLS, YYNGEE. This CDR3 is CASSKQGTFSTDTQYF. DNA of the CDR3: TGTGCCAGCAGCAAACAAGGGACTTTTAGCACAGATACGCAGTATTTT.

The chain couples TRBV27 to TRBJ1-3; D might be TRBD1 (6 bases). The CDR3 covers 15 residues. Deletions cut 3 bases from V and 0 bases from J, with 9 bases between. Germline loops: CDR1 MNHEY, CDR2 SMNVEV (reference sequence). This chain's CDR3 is CASSFQGPSGNTIYF. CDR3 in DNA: TGTGCCAGCAGTTTTCAGGGGCCCTCTGGAAACACCATATATTTT.

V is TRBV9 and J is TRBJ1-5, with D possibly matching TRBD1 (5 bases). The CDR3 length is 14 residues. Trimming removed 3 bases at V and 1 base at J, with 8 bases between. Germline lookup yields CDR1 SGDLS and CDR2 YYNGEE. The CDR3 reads CASSGPGSNQPQHF. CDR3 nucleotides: TGTGCCAGCAGCGGGCCAGGGAGCAATCAGCCCCAGCATTTT.

The CDR3 DNA reads as TGTGCCAGCAGCACCGGGACAGGGACAGATACGCAGTATTTT. The encoded protein is CASSTGTGTDTQYF. This rearrangement joins TRBV7-6 to TRBJ2-3; 9 positions agree with TRBD1. Per the germline V gene, CDR1 is SGHVS and CDR2 is FNYEAQ. V trimming: 5 bases; J trimming: 3 bases; junction bases outside the gene matches: 3. The CDR3 consists of 14 residues. Full variable domain (remainder filled in from reference TRBV7-6 and TRBJ2-3): GAGVSQSPRYKVTKRGQDVALRCDPISGHVSLYWYRQALGQGPEFLTYFNYEAQQDKSGLPNDRFSAERPEGSISTLTIQRTEQRDSAMYRCASSTGTGTDTQYFGPGTRLTVL.

The CDR3 here is CASSLWGAYNEQFF. The DNA of the CDR3 is TGTGCCAGCAGCTTGTGGGGTGCCTACAATGAGCAGTTCTTC. V gene TRBV7-9 combines with J gene TRBJ2-1; no firm D call. This CDR3 is 14 amino acids long. V lost 3 bases and J lost 2, with 8 bases in between. Germline V gene sequence: CDR1 SEHNR, CDR2 FQNEAQ (reference sequence).